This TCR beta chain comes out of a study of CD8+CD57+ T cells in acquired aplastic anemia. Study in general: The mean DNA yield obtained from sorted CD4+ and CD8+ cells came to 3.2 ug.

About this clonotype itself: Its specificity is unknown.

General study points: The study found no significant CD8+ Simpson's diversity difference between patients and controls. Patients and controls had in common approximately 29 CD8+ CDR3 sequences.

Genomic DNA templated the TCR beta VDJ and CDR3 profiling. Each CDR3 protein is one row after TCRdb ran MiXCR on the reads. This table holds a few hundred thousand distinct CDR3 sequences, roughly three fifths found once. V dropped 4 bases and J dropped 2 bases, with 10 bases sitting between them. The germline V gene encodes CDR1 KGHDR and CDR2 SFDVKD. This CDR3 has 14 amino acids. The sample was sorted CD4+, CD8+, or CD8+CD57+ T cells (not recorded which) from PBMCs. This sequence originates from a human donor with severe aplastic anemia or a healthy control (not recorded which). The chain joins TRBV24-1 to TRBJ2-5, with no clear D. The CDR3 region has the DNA TGTGCCACCAGTGACAAAGGACCACAAGAGACCCAGTACTTC. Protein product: CATSDKGPQETQYF.